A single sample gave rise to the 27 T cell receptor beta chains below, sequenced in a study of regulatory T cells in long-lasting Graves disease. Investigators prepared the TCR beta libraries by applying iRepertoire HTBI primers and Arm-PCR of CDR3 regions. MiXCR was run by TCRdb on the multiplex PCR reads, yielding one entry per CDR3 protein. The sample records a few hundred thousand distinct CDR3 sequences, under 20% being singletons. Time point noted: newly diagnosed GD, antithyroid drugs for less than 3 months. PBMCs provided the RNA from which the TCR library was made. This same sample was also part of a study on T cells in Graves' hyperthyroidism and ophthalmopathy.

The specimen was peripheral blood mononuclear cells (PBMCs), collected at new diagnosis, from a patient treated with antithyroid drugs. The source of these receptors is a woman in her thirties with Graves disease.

The CDR3 spells CASSLETSGGPRNEQFF. The CDR3, as DNA: TGTGCCAGCAGCTTAGAGACTAGCGGGGGGCCGCGGAATGAGCAGTTCTTC. The gene calls are TRBV7-2 and TRBJ2-1; TRBD2 matches at 13 bases. Per germline, CDR1 SGHTA and CDR2 FQGNSA. The CDR3 length is 17 residues. V was pared by 1 base and J by 7 bases, with 7 bases of the junction left unmatched.

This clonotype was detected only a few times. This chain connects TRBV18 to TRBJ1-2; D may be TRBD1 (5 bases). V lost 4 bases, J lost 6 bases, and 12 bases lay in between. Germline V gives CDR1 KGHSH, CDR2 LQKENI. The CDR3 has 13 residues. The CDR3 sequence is CASSQTAADGYTF. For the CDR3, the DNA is TGTGCCAGCTCACAGACAGCGGCGGATGGCTACACCTTC.

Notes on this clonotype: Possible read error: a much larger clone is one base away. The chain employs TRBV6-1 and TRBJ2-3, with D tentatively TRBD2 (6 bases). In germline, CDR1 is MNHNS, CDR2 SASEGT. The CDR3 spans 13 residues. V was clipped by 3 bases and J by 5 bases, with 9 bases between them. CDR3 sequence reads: CASSEPGRDTQYF. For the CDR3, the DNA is TGTGCCAGCAGTGAGCCCGGGAGAGATACGCAGTATTTT.

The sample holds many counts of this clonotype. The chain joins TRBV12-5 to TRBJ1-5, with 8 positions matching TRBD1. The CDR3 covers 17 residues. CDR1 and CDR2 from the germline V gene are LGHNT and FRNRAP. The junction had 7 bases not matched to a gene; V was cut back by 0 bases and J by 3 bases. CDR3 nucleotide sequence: TGTGCTAGTGGTTTGGTACTTGGGACAGGACACAATCAGCCCCAGCATTTT. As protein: CASGLVLGTGHNQPQHF.

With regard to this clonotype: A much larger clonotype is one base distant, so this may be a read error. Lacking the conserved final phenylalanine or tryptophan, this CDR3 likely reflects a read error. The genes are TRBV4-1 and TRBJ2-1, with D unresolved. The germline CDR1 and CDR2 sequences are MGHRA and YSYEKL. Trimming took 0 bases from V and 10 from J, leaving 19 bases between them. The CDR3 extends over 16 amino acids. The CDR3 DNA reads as TGCGCCAGCAGCCAAGATCTTACAGACTTTCTTGGGGAGCAGTTCTTA. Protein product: CASSQDLTDFLGEQFL.

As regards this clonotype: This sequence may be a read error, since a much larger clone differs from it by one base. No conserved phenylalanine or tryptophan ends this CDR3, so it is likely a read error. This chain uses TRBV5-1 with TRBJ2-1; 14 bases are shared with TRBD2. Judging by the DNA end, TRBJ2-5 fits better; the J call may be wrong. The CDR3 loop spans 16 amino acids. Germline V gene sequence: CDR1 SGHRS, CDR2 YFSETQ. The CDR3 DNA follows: TGCGCCAGCAGCTTGGGGGGACTAGCGGGAGAAGAGACCCAGTACGTC. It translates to CASSLGGLAGEETQYV.

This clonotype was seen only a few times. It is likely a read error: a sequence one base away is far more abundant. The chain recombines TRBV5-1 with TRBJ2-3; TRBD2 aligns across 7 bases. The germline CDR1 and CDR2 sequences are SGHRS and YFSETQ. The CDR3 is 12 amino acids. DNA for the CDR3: TGCGCCAGCAGCTACTCCCGGGGGGAAGCTTCCTTT. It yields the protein CASSYSRGEASF.

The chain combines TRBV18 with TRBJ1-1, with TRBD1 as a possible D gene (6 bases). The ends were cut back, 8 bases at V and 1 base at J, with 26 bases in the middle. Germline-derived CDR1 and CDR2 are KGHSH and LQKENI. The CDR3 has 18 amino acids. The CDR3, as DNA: TGTGCCAGCCCACTCTCCGGGACACGGACCTCCGGGAACACTGAAGCTTTCTTT. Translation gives CASPLSGTRTSGNTEAFF. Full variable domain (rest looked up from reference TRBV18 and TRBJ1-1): NAGVMQNPRHLVRRRGQEARLRCSPMKGHSHVYWYRQLPEEGLKFMVYLQKENIIDESGMPKERFSAEFPKEGPSILRIQQVVRGDSAAYFCASPLSGTRTSGNTEAFFGQGTRLTVV.

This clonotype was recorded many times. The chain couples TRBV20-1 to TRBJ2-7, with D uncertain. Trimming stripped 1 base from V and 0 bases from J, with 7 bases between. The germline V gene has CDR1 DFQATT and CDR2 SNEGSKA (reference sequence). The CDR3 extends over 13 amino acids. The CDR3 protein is CSARVRSSYEQYF. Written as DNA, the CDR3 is TGCAGTGCTAGAGTACGCAGCTCCTACGAGCAGTACTTC.

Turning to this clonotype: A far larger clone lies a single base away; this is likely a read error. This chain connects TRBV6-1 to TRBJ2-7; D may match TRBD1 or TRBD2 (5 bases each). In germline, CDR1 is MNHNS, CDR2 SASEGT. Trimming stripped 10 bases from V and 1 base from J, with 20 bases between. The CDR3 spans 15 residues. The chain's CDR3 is CANSPQGTGSYEQYF. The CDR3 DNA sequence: TGTGCCAACAGCCCCCAAGGGACGGGGTCCTACGAGCAGTACTTC.

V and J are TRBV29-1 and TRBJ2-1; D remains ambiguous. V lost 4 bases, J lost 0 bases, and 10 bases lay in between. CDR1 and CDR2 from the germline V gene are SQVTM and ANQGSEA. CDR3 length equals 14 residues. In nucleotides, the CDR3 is TGCAGCGTTGGGCGTATCGGCTCCTACAATGAGCAGTTCTTC. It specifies CSVGRIGSYNEQFF.

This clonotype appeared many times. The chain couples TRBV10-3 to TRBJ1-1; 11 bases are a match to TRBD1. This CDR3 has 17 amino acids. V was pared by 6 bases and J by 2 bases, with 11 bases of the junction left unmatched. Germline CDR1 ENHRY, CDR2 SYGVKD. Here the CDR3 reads CAISSRPGQGENTEAFF. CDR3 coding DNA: TGTGCCATCAGCTCCAGACCGGGACAGGGGGAAAACACTGAAGCTTTCTTT.

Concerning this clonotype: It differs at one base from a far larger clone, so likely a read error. CDR3 residues: CAISYHSARDRDSPLHF. The CDR3 DNA sequence: TGTGCCATCAGTTACCACTCCGCTAGGGATAGAGATTCACCCCTCCACTTT. V and J are TRBV10-3 and TRBJ1-6; D gene uncertain. CDR1 is ENHRY, CDR2 SYGVKD, per germline. V lost 5 bases and J 8 bases, leaving 22 bases between the germline ends. The CDR3 sequence is 17 residues long.

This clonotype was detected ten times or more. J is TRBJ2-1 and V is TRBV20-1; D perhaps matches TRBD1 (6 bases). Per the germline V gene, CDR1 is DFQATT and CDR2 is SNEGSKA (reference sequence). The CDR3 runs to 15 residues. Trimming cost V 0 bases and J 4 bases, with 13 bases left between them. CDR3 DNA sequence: TGCAGTGCTAGAGAACAGGGATCACTGTACAATGAGCAGTTCTTC. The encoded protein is CSAREQGSLYNEQFF.

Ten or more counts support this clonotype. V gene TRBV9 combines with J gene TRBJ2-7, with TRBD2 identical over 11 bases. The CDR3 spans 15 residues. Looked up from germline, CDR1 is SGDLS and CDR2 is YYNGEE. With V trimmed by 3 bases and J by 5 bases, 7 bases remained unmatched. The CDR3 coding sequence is TGTGCCAGCAGCGAGTCTAGCGGGGGGTTGGACGAGCAGTACTTC. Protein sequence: CASSESSGGLDEQYF.

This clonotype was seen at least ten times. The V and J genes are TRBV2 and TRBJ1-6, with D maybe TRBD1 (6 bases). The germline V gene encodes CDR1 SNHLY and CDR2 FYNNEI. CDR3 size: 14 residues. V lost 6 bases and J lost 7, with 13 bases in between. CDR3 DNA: TGTGCCAGCAGAACCACAGGGTACAATTCACCCCTCCACTTT. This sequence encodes CASRTTGYNSPLHF.

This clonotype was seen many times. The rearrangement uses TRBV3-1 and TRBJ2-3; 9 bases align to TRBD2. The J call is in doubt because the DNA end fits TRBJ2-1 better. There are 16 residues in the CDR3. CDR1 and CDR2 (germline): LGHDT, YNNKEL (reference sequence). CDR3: CASRRGGGAGGNEQFF. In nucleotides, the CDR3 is TGTGCCAGCAGGCGGGGCGGGGGGGCTGGTGGGAATGAGCAGTTCTTC.

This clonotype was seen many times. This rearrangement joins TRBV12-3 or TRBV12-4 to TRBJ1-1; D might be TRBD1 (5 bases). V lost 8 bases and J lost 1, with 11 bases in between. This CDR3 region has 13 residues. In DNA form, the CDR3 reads TGTGCCAGCGGCAGACAGACGAACACTGAAGCTTTCTTT. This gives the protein CASGRQTNTEAFF.

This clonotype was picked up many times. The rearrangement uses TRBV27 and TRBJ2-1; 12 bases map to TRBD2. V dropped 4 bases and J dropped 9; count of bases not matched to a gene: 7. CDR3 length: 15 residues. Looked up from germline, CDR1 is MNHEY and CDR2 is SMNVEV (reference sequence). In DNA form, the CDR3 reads TGTGCCAGCAGTTCTCTAGCGGGGGGGCGAGGTGAGCAGTTCTTC. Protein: CASSSLAGGRGEQFF.

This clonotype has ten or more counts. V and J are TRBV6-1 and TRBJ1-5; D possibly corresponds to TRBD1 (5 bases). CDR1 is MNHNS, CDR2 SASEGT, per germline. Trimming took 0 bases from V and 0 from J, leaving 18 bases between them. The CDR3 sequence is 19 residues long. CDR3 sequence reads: CASSEARGILLYSNQPQHF. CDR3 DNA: TGTGCCAGCAGTGAAGCGCGGGGGATTCTCCTTTATAGCAATCAGCCCCAGCATTTT.

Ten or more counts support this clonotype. CDR3 sequence reads: CASSVGAETSNEQFF. The CDR3 DNA reads TGTGCCAGCAGCGTAGGAGCGGAAACCTCCAATGAGCAGTTCTTC. The V call is TRBV9, the J call TRBJ2-1; D is perhaps TRBD2 (5 bases). CDR1 and CDR2 (germline): SGDLS, YYNGEE. The CDR3 consists of 15 residues. V lost 0 bases and J 6 bases, leaving 13 bases between the germline ends.

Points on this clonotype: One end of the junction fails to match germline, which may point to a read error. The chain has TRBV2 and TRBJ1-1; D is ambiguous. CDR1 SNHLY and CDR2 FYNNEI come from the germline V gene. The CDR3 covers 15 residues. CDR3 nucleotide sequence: TGTGCCAGCAGTACCCCCAACGGCCGGAACACTGGAGCTTTCTTT. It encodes CASSTPNGRNTGAFF.

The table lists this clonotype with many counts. CDR3 nucleotide sequence: TGCGCCAGCAGCTTGGAGGGAGTTGGGAATCAGCCCCAGCATTTT. This translates into CASSLEGVGNQPQHF. The genes are TRBV5-1 and TRBJ1-5; unclear D gene. V gave up 0 bases and J gave up 4 bases, with 11 bases separating them. The CDR3 runs to 15 residues. CDR1 is SGHRS, CDR2 YFSETQ, per germline.

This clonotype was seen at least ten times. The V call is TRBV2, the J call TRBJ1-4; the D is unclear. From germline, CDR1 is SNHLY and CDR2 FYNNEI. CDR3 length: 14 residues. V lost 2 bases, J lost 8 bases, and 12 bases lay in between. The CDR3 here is CASSERTGDEKLFF. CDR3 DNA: TGTGCCAGCAGTGAACGGACGGGAGACGAAAAACTGTTTTTT.

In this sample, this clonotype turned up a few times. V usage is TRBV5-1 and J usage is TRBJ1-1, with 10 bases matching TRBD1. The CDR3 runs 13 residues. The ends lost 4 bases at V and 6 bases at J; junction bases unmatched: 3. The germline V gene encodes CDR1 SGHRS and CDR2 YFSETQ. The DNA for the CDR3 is TGCGCCAGCAGCACCGGGACAGGGGCTGAAGCTTTCTTT. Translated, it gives CASSTGTGAEAFF. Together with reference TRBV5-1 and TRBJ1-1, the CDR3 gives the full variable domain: KAGVTQTPRYLIKTRGQQVTLSCSPISGHRSVSWYQQTPGQGLQFLFEYFSETQRNKGNFPGRFSGRQFSNSRSEMNVSTLELGDSALYLCASSTGTGAEAFFGQGTRLTVV.

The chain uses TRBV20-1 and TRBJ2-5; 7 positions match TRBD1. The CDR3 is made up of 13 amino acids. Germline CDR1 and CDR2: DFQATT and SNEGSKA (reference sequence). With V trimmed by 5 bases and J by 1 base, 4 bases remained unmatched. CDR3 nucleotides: TGCAGTGCTGGGACAGCCTCCCAAGAGACCCAGTACTTC. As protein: CSAGTASQETQYF.

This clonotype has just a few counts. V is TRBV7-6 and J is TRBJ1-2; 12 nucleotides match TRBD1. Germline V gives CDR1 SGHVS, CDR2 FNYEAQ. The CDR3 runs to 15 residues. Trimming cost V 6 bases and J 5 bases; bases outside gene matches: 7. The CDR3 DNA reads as TGTGCCAGCAGACCACCGGGACAGGGGGCTTATGGCTACACCTTC. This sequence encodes CASRPPGQGAYGYTF. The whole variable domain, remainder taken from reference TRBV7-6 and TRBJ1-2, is GAGVSQSPRYKVTKRGQDVALRCDPISGHVSLYWYRQALGQGPEFLTYFNYEAQQDKSGLPNDRFSAERPEGSISTLTIQRTEQRDSAMYRCASRPPGQGAYGYTFGSGTRLTVV.